This paragraph covers one T cell receptor beta chain sequence. Clones were read by immunoSEQ multiplex PCR, and TCRdb kept only the in-frame ones, dropping some. Among roughly 45,000 clones listed, about 91% were seen once. This specimen comes from a study of T cell changes during pregnancy in multiple sclerosis. The CDR3 consists of 13 residues. Trimming left V 2 bases short and J 4 bases short, with 6 bases between. Germline V gene sequence: CDR1 MGHDK, CDR2 SYGVNS. The sequenced sample was CD8+ T cells from peripheral blood mononuclear cells, obtained after pregnancy. The gene calls are TRBV25-1 and TRBJ1-5; D perhaps matches TRBD1 (5 bases). The sequence was collected from a female donor with multiple sclerosis, enrolled in a pregnancy study. CDR3 coding DNA: TGTGCCAGCAGTGAAGGGGGGAATCAGCCCCAGCATTTT. Its translation: CASSEGGNQPQHF.